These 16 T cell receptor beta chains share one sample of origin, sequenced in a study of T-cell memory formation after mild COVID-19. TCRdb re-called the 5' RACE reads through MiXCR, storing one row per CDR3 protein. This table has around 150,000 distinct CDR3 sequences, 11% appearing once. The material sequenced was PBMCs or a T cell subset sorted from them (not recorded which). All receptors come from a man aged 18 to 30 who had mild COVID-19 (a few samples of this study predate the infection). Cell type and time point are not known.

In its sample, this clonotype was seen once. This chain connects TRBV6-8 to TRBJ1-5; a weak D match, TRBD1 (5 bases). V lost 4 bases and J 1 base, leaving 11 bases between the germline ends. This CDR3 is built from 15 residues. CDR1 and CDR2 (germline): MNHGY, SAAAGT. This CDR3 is CASSSPDRSNQPQHF. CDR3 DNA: TGTGCCAGCAGTTCCCCAGACAGAAGCAATCAGCCCCAGCATTTT.

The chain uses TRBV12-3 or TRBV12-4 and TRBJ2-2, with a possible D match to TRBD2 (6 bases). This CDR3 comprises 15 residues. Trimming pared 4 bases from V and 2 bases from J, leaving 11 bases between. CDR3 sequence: CASSWGGLNTGELFF. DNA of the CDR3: TGTGCCAGCAGTTGGGGAGGACTCAACACCGGGGAGCTGTTTTTT.

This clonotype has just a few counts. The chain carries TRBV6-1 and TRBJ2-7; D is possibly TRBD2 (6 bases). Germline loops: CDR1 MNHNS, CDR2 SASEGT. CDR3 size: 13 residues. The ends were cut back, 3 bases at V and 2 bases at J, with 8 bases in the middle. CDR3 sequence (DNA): TGTGCCAGCAGTGACCCGGGGGCCTACGAGCAGTACGTC. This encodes CASSDPGAYEQYV.

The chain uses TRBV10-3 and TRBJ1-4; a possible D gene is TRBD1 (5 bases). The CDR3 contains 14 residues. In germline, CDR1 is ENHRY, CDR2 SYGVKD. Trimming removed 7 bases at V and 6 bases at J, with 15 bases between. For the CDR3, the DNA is TGTGCCATCAAGACTGGTGGGGCGGATGAAAAACTGTTTTTT. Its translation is CAIKTGGADEKLFF.

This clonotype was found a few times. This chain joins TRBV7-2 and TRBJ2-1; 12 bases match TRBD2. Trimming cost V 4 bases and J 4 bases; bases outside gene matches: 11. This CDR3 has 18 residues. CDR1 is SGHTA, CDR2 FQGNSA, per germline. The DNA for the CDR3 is TGTGCCAGCAGCTCGCTCCGCGGCCTAGCGGGGGGGTACAATGAGCAGTTCTTC. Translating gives CASSSLRGLAGGYNEQFF.

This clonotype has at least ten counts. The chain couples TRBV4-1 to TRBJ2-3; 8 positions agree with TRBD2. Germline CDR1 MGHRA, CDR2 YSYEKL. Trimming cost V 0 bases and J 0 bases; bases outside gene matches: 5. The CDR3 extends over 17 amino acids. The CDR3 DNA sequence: TGCGCCAGCAGCCAAGATTTTACTAGCGGTAGCACAGATACGCAGTATTTT. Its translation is CASSQDFTSGSTDTQYF.

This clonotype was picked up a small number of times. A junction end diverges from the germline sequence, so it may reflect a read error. CDR3 protein: CAGRFGNTIYF. The CDR3 DNA is TGTGCCGGGAGGTTCGGAAACACCATATATTTT. The rearrangement uses TRBV30 and TRBJ1-3; D is unclear. Germline CDR1 and CDR2: GTSNPN and SVGIG (reference sequence). This CDR3 has 11 residues.

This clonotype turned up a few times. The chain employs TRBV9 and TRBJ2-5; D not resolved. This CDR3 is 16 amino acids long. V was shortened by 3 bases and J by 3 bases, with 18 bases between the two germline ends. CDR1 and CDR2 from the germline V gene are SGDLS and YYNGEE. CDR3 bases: TGTGCCAGCAGCGGTCGCTTAGGGCTTTTGGAAGAGACCCAGTACTTC. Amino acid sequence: CASSGRLGLLEETQYF. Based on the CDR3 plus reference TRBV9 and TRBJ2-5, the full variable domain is DSGVTQTPKHLITATGQRVTLRCSPRSGDLSVYWYQQSLDQGLQFLIQYYNGEERAKGNILERFSAQQFPDLHSELNLSSLELGDSALYFCASSGRLGLLEETQYFGPGTRLLVL.

CDR3 nucleotide sequence: TGTGCCAGCAGCTTAGGAGGGGGGTCTGAAGCTTTCTTT. Translated: CASSLGGGSEAFF. This chain links TRBV7-9 with TRBJ1-1; weak D call: TRBD1 (6 bases). The V end lost 1 base, the J end lost 6 bases, and 9 bases lay between the germline ends. CDR3 size: 13 residues. The V gene's germline CDR1 is SEHNR and CDR2 FQNEAQ (reference sequence). The full variable domain, in which reference TRBV7-9 and TRBJ1-1 provide the parts outside the CDR3, is DTGVSQNPRHKITKRGQNVTFRCDPISEHNRLYWYRQTLGQGPEFLTYFQNEAQLEKSRLLSDRFSAERPKGSFSTLEIQRTEQGDSAMYLCASSLGGGSEAFFGQGTRLTVV.

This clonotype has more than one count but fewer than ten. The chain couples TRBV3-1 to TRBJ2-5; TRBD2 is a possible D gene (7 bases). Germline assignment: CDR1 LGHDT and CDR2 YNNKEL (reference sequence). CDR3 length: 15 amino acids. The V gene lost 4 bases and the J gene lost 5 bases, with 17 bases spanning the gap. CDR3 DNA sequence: TGTGCCAGCAGCCCCCCGTGGGGGGGCCCGGAGACCCAGTACTTC. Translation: CASSPPWGGPETQYF.

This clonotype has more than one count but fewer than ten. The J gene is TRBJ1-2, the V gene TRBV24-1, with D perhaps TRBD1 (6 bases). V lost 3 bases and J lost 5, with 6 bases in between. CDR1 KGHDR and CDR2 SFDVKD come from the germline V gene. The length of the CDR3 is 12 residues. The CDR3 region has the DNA TGTGCCACCAGTGATACAGGGTATGGCTACACCTTC. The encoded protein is CATSDTGYGYTF.

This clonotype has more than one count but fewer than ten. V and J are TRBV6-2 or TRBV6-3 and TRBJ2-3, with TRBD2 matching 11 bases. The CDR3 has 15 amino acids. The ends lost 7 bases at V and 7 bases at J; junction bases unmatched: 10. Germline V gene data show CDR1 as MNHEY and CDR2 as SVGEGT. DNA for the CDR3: TGTGCCAGCATTGCCGGGACTAGCGGCCCCAATACGCAGTATTTT. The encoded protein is CASIAGTSGPNTQYF.

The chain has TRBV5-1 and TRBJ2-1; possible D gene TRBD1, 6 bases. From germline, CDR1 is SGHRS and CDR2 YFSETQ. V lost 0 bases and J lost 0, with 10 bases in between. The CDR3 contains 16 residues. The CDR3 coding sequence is TGCGCCAGCAGCTTGGGCGGACAGCTCTCCTACAATGAGCAGTTCTTC. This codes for CASSLGGQLSYNEQFF.

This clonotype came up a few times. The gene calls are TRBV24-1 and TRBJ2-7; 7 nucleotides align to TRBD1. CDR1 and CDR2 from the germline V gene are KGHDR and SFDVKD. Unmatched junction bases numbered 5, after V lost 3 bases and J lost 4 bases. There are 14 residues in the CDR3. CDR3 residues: CATSDPGQTYEQYF. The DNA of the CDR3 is TGTGCCACCAGTGATCCGGGACAGACATACGAGCAGTACTTC.

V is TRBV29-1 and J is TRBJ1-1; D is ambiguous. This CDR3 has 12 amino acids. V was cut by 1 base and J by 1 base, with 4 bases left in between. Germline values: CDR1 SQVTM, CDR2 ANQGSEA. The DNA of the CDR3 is TGCAGCGTTGAAGGAGAGAACACTGAAGCTTTCTTT. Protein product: CSVEGENTEAFF.

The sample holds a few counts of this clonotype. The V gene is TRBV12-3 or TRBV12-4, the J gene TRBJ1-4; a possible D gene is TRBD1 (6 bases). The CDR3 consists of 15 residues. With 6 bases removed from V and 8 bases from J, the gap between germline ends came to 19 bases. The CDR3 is CASRHAGAKREKLFF. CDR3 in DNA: TGTGCCAGCAGGCACGCAGGGGCCAAGCGGGAAAAACTGTTTTTT.